This T cell receptor beta chain originates from a study of OX40 agonist ivuxolimab in advanced cancers. TCRdb keeps only in-frame clones here, not all; method: immunoSEQ multiplex PCR. The data show around 31,000 clones, with 70% to 90% seen just once and 35% to 45% held by the top ten. Germline V lookup: CDR1 MGHDK, CDR2 SYGVNS. This CDR3 has 16 residues. The V gene end was trimmed by 3 bases and the J gene end by 5 bases; junction bases not matched to a gene: 7. The gene calls are TRBV25-1 and TRBJ1-4; 9 bases agree with TRBD1. The input for sequencing was CD4+ or CD8+ T cells sorted from blood, taken in a trial of the OX40 agonist ivuxolimab. The TCR comes from an adult with an advanced solid tumor such as melanoma, head and neck, liver or kidney cancer. In nucleotides, the CDR3 is TGTGCCAGCAGTGATCCCCGACAGGGGGTGAATGAAAAACTGTTTTTT. As protein: CASSDPRQGVNEKLFF.